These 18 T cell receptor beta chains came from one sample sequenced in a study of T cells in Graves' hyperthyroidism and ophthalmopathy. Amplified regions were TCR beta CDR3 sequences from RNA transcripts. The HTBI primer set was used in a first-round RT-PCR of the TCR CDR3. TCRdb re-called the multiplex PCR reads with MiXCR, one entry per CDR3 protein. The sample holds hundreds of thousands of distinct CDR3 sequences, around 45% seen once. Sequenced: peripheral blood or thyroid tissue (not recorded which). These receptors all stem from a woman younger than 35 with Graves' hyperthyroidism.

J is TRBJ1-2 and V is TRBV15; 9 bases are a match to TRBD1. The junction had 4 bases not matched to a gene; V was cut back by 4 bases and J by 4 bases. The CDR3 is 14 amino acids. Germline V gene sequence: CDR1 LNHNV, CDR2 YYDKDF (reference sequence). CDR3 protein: CATSKETGGYGYTF. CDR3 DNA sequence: TGTGCCACCAGCAAAGAGACAGGGGGCTATGGCTACACCTTC.

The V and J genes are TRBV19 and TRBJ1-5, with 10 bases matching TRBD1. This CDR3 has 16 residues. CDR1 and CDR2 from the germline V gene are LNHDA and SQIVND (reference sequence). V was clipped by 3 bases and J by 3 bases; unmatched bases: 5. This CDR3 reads CASSIGTGAYNQPQHF. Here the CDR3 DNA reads TGTGCCAGTAGTATTGGGACAGGGGCCTACAATCAGCCCCAGCATTTT.

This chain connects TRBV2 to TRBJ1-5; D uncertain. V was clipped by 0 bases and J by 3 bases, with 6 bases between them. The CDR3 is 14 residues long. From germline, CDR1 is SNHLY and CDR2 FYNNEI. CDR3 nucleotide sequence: TGTGCCAGCAGTGAAGCAGCCCTCAATCAGCCCCAGCATTTT. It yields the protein CASSEAALNQPQHF.

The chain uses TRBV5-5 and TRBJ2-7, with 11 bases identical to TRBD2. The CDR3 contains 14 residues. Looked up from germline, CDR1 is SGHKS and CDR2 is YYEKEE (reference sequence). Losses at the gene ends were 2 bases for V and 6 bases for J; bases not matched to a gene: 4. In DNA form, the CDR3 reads TGTGCCAGCAGCTTCATAGCGGGAGGGGGCGAGCAGTACTTC. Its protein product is CASSFIAGGGEQYF.

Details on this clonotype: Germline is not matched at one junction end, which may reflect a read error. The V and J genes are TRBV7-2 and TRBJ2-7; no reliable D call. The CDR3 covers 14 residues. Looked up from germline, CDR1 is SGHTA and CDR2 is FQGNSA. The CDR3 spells CASSADPHSYGQYF. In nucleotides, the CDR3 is TGTGCCAGCAGCGCGGACCCCCACTCCTACGGGCAGTACTTC.

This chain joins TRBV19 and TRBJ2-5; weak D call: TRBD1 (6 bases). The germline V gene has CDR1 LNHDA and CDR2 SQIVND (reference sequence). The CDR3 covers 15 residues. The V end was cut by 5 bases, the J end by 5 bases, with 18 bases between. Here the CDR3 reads CASSGGSTLSETQYF. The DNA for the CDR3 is TGTGCCAGTAGTGGGGGCTCGACATTAAGCGAGACCCAGTACTTC.

The DNA of the CDR3 is TGTGCCAGCAGCTTAAATATTCTCTGGACCCAAGAGACCCAGTACTTC. Its protein product is CASSLNILWTQETQYF. The chain uses TRBV7-8 and TRBJ2-5, with unresolved D. Trimming stripped 2 bases from V and 1 base from J, with 14 bases between. The CDR3 totals 16 residues. From germline, CDR1 is SGHVS and CDR2 FQNEAQ.

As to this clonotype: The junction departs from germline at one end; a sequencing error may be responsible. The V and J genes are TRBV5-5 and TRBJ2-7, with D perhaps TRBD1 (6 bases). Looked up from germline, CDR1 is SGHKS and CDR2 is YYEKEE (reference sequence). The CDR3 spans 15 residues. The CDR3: CASSSRTGILPTGNF. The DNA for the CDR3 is TGTGCCAGCAGCTCGAGGACCGGTATCCTCCCTACAGGGAACTTC.

In DNA form, the CDR3 reads TGTGTCCGGAGCAATCAGCCCCAGCATTTT. It codes for CVRSNQPQHF. V usage is TRBV2 and J usage is TRBJ1-5; D not certain. Germline assignment: CDR1 SNHLY and CDR2 FYNNEI. The CDR3 is made up of 10 amino acids.

The CDR3 reads CVSSLAVNTEAFF. In DNA form, the CDR3 reads TGTGTCAGCAGCTTGGCGGTGAACACTGAAGCTTTCTTT. The gene calls are TRBV15 and TRBJ1-1; D gene ambiguous. Germline V gene lookup returns CDR1 LNHNV and CDR2 YYDKDF (reference sequence). The CDR3 extends over 13 amino acids.

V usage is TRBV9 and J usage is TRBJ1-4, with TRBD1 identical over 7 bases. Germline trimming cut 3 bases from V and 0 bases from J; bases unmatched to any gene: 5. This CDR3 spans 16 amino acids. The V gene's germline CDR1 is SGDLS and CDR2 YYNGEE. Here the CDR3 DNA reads TGTGCCAGCAGCGAGGGACAGACCGCAACTAATGAAAAACTGTTTTTT. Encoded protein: CASSEGQTATNEKLFF.

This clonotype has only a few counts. Here the CDR3 DNA reads TGTGCCAGCAGTTTTGGGACTAGCGGAAAAGAGACCCAGTACTTC. Encoded protein: CASSFGTSGKETQYF. The rearrangement links TRBV27 to TRBJ2-5; 11 bases map to TRBD2. Germline V gene sequence: CDR1 MNHEY, CDR2 SMNVEV (reference sequence). The trim removed 3 bases at V and 3 bases at J, leaving 3 bases unmatched. This CDR3 region has 15 residues.

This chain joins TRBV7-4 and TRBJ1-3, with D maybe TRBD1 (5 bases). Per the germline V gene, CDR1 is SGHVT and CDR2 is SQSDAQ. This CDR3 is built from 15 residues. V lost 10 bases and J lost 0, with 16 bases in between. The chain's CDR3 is CANDPETDSGNTIYF. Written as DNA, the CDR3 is TGTGCCAACGACCCCGAGACAGACTCTGGAAACACCATATATTTT. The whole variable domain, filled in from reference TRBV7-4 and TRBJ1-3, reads GAGVSQSPRYKVAKRGRDVALRCDSISGHVTLYWYRQTLGQGSEVLTYSQSDAQRDKSGRPSGRFSAERPERSVSTLKIQRTEQGDSAVYLCANDPETDSGNTIYFGEGSWLTVV.

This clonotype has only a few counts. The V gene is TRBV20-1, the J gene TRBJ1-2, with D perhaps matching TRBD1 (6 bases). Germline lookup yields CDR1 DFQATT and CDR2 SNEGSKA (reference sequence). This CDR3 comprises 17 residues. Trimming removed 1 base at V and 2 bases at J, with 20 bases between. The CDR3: CSARVIRTGTTNYGYTF. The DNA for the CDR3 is TGCAGTGCTAGAGTTATCCGGACCGGGACAACGAACTATGGCTACACCTTC.

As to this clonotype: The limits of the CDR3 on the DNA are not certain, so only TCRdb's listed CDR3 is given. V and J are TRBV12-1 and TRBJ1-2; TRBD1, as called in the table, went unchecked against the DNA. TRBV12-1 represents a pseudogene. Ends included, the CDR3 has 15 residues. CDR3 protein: CASSFGAGADYGYTF.

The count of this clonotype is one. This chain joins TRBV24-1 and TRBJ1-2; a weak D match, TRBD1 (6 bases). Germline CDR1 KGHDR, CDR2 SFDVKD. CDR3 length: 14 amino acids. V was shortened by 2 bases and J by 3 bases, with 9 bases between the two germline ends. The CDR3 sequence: CATSDSSGDYGYTF. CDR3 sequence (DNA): TGTGCCACCAGTGATTCCTCAGGGGACTATGGCTACACCTTC.

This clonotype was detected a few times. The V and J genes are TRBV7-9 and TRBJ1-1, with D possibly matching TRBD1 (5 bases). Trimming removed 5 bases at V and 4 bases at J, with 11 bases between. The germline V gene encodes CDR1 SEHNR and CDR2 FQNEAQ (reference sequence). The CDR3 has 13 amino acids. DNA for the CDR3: TGTGCCAGCAGCGGGGGACGTAGCACTGAAGCTTTCTTT. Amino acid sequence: CASSGGRSTEAFF.

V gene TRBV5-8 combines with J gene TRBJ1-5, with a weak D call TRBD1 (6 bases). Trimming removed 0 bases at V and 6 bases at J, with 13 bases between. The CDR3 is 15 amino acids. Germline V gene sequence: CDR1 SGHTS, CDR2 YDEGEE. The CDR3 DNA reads TGTGCCAGCAGCTTGGGGACAGTGGAGGGTCAGCCCCAGCATTTT. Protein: CASSLGTVEGQPQHF.